Below, 15 T cell receptor beta chains from the same sample are listed, as sequenced in a study of blood T cell repertoires in COVID-19 (dated by TCRdb to 2018 to 2020). Library prep was done by the immunoSEQ multiplex PCR assay. TCRdb took this table from immuneACCESS and kept in-frame rearrangements with V and J called. Such tables lack part of the clones; where checked against another copy, unresolved V genes explain under half of the gap, and the rest is unexplained. This sample holds around 43,000 clones; 80% were observed only once. 15% to 20% of the sample belongs to the ten largest clones. Sequencing was performed on peripheral blood. Receptor source: a man aged 65 to 85 with acute or convalescent COVID-19.

The rearrangement links TRBV6-5 to TRBJ2-7, with D tentatively TRBD1 (5 bases). Germline values: CDR1 MNHEY, CDR2 SVGAGI. V was trimmed by 2 bases and J by 1 base, leaving 9 bases between them. This CDR3 has 14 residues. The CDR3 DNA follows: TGTGCCAGCAGTTACCTAGGGGATTCCTACGAGCAGTACTTC. It is translated as CASSYLGDSYEQYF.

The chain employs TRBV3-1 (or the pseudogene TRBV3-2) and TRBJ2-1, with TRBD2 identical over 15 bases. Germline assignment: CDR1 LGHDT and CDR2 YNNKEL (reference sequence). The CDR3 contains 16 residues. Trimming cost V 1 base and J 15 bases; bases outside gene matches: 10. In nucleotides, the CDR3 is TGTGCCAGCAGCCAAGCGGGACTAGCGGGGGGTTTAGACCCGTTCTTC. Amino acid sequence: CASSQAGLAGGLDPFF.

This chain joins TRBV29-1 and TRBJ1-5; TRBD1 matches 8 bases. The ends lost 7 bases at V and 4 bases at J; junction bases unmatched: 6. The CDR3 is made up of 13 amino acids. The germline V gene has CDR1 SQVTM and CDR2 ANQGSEA. The chain's CDR3 is CSAKTGANQPQHF. The DNA for the CDR3 is TGCAGCGCTAAGACAGGGGCAAATCAGCCCCAGCATTTT.

This CDR3 reads CASSQVTGSTGELFF. The CDR3 DNA reads as TGCGCCAGCAGCCAAGTTACAGGGTCCACCGGGGAGCTGTTTTTT. This chain joins TRBV4-1 and TRBJ2-2; D possibly corresponds to TRBD1 (6 bases). V was cut by 1 base and J by 4 bases, with 10 bases left in between. CDR1 and CDR2 (germline): MGHRA, YSYEKL. This CDR3 has 15 residues.

This chain uses TRBV19 with TRBJ1-1; 8 bases agree with TRBD1. The length of the CDR3 is 16 residues. With 5 bases clipped from V and 0 bases from J, the junction kept 8 bases outside the gene matches. The V gene's germline CDR1 is LNHDA and CDR2 SQIVND (reference sequence). CDR3 loop: CASSPGGAHMNTEAFF. The CDR3 nucleotides read TGTGCCAGTAGTCCAGGGGGCGCCCACATGAACACTGAAGCTTTCTTT.

The J gene is TRBJ1-6, the V gene TRBV5-1, with D possibly being TRBD1 (5 bases). Trimming removed 4 bases at V and 0 bases at J, with 14 bases between. The CDR3 length is 17 residues. Germline values: CDR1 SGHRS, CDR2 YFSETQ. The DNA for the CDR3 is TGCGCCAGCAGCCCCGGCGGGACCAGCTCCTATAATTCACCCCTCCACTTT. Amino acid sequence: CASSPGGTSSYNSPLHF.

The chain couples TRBV18 to TRBJ2-5; 8 nucleotides align to TRBD2. Per germline, CDR1 KGHSH and CDR2 LQKENI. The CDR3 length is 13 residues. V shed 5 bases and J 4 bases; nucleotides not matched to a gene: 3. The CDR3 sequence: CASSSGLGETQYF. The CDR3 DNA reads TGTGCCAGCTCATCGGGACTAGGAGAGACCCAGTACTTC.

The chain combines TRBV12-3 or TRBV12-4 with TRBJ2-1, with 8 bases aligning to TRBD1. The CDR3 consists of 12 residues. J lost 15 bases, V lost 5 bases, and 9 bases had no gene match. The CDR3, as DNA: TGTGCCAGCAGTAGACAGGGGCAGGGCCGGTTCTTC. This codes for CASSRQGQGRFF.

V gene TRBV2 combines with J gene TRBJ2-5; 7 nucleotides agree with TRBD1. Germline loops: CDR1 SNHLY, CDR2 FYNNEI. V lost 5 bases and J lost 2; bases outside the gene matches: 5. The CDR3 runs to 14 residues. This CDR3 reads CASSLDRVQETQYF. CDR3 in DNA: TGTGCCAGCAGTCTAGACAGGGTTCAAGAGACCCAGTACTTC. Complete variable domain (other parts from reference TRBV2 and TRBJ2-5): EPEVTQTPSHQVTQMGQEVILRCVPISNHLYFYWYRQILGQKVEFLVSFYNNEISEKSEIFDDQFSVERPDGSNFTLKIRSTKLEDSAMYFCASSLDRVQETQYFGPGTRLLVL.

The V call is TRBV19, the J call TRBJ2-5, with D possibly matching TRBD1 (6 bases). Germline-derived CDR1 and CDR2 are LNHDA and SQIVND (reference sequence). CDR3 length: 17 residues. The V and J ends lost 3 bases and 5 bases respectively, with 22 bases between them. The CDR3: CASSMGSGQWKEETQYF. As DNA, the CDR3 is TGTGCCAGTAGTATGGGGTCTGGACAGTGGAAGGAGGAGACCCAGTACTTC.

This clone was counted only a few times. The CDR3 DNA follows: TGTGCCAGCAGTCCGGTAACCTCTGGAAACACCATATATTTT. Its protein is CASSPVTSGNTIYF. The V call is TRBV6-2 or TRBV6-3, the J call TRBJ1-3; no clear D. Per the germline V gene, CDR1 is MNHEY and CDR2 is SVGEGT. The CDR3 is 14 residues long. Trimming removed 5 bases at V and 0 bases at J, with 8 bases between.

This chain links TRBV7-2 with TRBJ1-1, with unresolved D. The V gene's germline CDR1 is SGHTA and CDR2 FQGNSA. This CDR3 has 13 amino acids. V dropped 6 bases and J dropped 0 bases, with 8 bases sitting between them. In DNA, the CDR3 is TGTGCCAGCAGTCCCGGGTTGAACACTGAAGCTTTCTTT. Its translation is CASSPGLNTEAFF.

The V gene is TRBV6-6, the J gene TRBJ1-6; D remains unclear. The CDR3 has 15 amino acids. The germline gives CDR1 MNHNY, CDR2 SVGAGI (reference sequence). With 2 bases removed from V and 7 bases from J, the gap between germline ends came to 12 bases. For the CDR3, the DNA is TGTGCCAGCAGTTACGGGCAGCGGATGAATTCACCCCTCCACTTT. The encoded protein is CASSYGQRMNSPLHF.

This chain uses TRBV19 with TRBJ2-4; 7 bases are shared with TRBD1. The CDR3 length is 17 residues. Germline assignment: CDR1 LNHDA and CDR2 SQIVND (reference sequence). J lost 5 bases, V lost 5 bases, and 15 bases had no gene match. The CDR3 bases are TGTGCCAGTAGTCCCACCGGGACAGTAAGGACGGAAAACATTCAGTACTTC. It translates to CASSPTGTVRTENIQYF.

The chain joins TRBV5-5 to TRBJ1-2; D unclear. CDR1 is SGHKS and CDR2 is YYEKEE in the germline V gene (reference sequence). This CDR3 has 16 amino acids. V gave up 3 bases and J gave up 5 bases, with 20 bases separating them. CDR3 DNA: TGTGCCAGCAGCTCCACCTTGGGAGGTGGGCAATATGGCTACACCTTC. The encoded protein is CASSSTLGGGQYGYTF. Using reference TRBV5-5 and TRBJ1-2 for the parts outside the CDR3, the full variable domain is DAGVTQSPTHLIKTRGQQVTLRCSPISGHKSVSWYQQVLGQGPQFIFQYYEKEERGRGNFPDRFSARQFPNYSSELNVNALLLGDSALYLCASSSTLGGGQYGYTFGSGTRLTVV.